Listed below are T cell receptor beta chains from one sample, sequenced in a study of T cells in Graves' hyperthyroidism and ophthalmopathy. TCRdb fed the multiplex PCR reads into MiXCR, producing one record per CDR3 protein. The table records hundreds of thousands of distinct CDR3 sequences, more than 20% of them present only once. Sample: blood. The receptors come from a man under 40 with Graves' ophthalmopathy. Each CDR3 is given with its conserved first and last residue. A D gene is named only where the DNA matches it firmly. Rows may omit the clone size; those that give it use once, few, many or a size class.

.	TRBV28	.	TRBJ2-7	TGTGCCAGCAGTTTCCCCCCACAGGGATCCGACTACGAGCAGTACTTC	CASSFPPQGSDYEQYF
TRBD2	TRBV4-2	few	TRBJ2-7	TGTGCCAGCAGCCAAGACGAGACTAGCAGGTACGAGCAGTACTTC	CASSQDETSRYEQYF
.	TRBV28	.	TRBJ2-1	.	CASSLSSFGSGQQFF
TRBD1	TRBV3-1	few	TRBJ2-7	TGTGCCAGCAGCCGGATGACAGGGGGCGTGAGCCCCTACGAGCAGTACTTC	CASSRMTGGVSPYEQYF
.	TRBV2	.	TRBJ2-7	TGTGCCGCAGCCGGGGCAGAGGCGGTCTACGAGCAGTACTTC	CAAAGAEAVYEQYF
TRBD2	TRBV11-2	.	TRBJ2-7	TGTGCCAGCAGCCCGGGACTAGCGGGAGGATCCGGGCAGTACTTC	CASSPGLAGGSGQYF
.	TRBV30	many	TRBJ1-2	TGTGCCTGGAGTGACCCCGGCAGAACCAATGGCTACACCTTC	CAWSDPGRTNGYTF
TRBD1	TRBV12-3/TRBV12-4	.	TRBJ1-2	TGTGCCAGCAGAGGAGGACAGGGATTAAGGGGGTATGGCTACACCTTC	CASRGGQGLRGYGYTF
TRBD1	TRBV25-1	.	TRBJ1-6	TGTGCCAGCAGACGACAGGGGACCACGATTAATTCACCCCTCCACTTT	CASRRQGTTINSPLHF
.	TRBV7-2	many	TRBJ1-2	TGTGCCAGCAGCTTAGGGGGGGCAGCCAAAGGCTATGGCTACACCTTC	CASSLGGAAKGYGYTF
.	TRBV2	many	TRBJ2-7	TGTGCCAGCAGTGAGCCCAGGAACGGGGAGCAGTACTTC	CASSEPRNGEQYF
.	TRBV5-1	once	TRBJ1-4	TGCGCCAGCAGCTTGTCGCCACAAGGAATTGGTGAAAAACTGTTTTTT	CASSLSPQGIGEKLFF
.	TRBV7-2	few	TRBJ2-1	TGTGCCAGCAGCATGAGGGGCCCCGGGGCCTACAATGAGCAGTTCTTC	CASSMRGPGAYNEQFF
.	TRBV27	.	TRBJ2-7	TGTGCCAGCAGTTTGCGGGCGGAAAGCTCCTACGAGCAGTACTTC	CASSLRAESSYEQYF
.	TRBV12-3/TRBV12-4	many	TRBJ1-1	TGTGCCAGCGGTCGTGTTGGCGCGAACACTGAAGCTTTCTTT	CASGRVGANTEAFF
TRBD1	TRBV2	many	TRBJ2-7	TGTGCCATCAGGGACAGGGGGCACGAGCAGTACTTC	CAIRDRGHEQYF
.	TRBV11-3	.	TRBJ1-1	TGTGCCAGCAGCCCATCGCTCGGGGGGAGGACTGAAGCTTTCTTT	CASSPSLGGRTEAFF
.	TRBV7-6	few	TRBJ2-3	TGTGCCAGCAGCTTAGCGCTAAGCCACACAGATACGCAGTATTTT	CASSLALSHTDTQYF
.	TRBV30	.	TRBJ2-1	TGTGCCTGGAGTGTACGGGACCCTAGGTACACTGAGCAGTTCTTC	CAWSVRDPRYTEQFF
.	TRBV29-1	many	TRBJ1-1	TGCAGCGTTCTCTTACAGCAGAACACTGAAGCTTTCTTT	CSVLLQQNTEAFF
.	TRBV12-3/TRBV12-4	many	TRBJ2-1	TGTGCCAGCGTGGGGTCCTACAATGAGCAGTTCTTC	CASVGSYNEQFF
TRBD1	TRBV6-1	.	TRBJ1-1	TGTGCCAGCAGTGAAAATCGCCCGAGACAGGGACAAGCTTTCTTT	CASSENRPRQGQAFF
.	TRBV6-1	.	TRBJ1-2	TGTGCCAGCAGTGAATATCCAGGTCCTAACTATGGCTACACCTTC	CASSEYPGPNYGYTF
TRBD2	TRBV7-2	many	TRBJ2-3	TGTGCCAGCAGCTTAGGACTAGCGGGAGGTCCAGATACAGATACGCAGTATTTT	CASSLGLAGGPDTDTQYF
TRBD2	TRBV5-5	few	TRBJ2-7	TGTGCCAGCAGCTTGGTGGTAGCGGGAGCCTACGAGCAGTACTTC	CASSLVVAGAYEQYF
TRBD1	TRBV7-8	.	TRBJ2-2	TGTGCCAGCAGCCAAGAAGGGGACAGGATTGCCGGGGAGCTGTTTTTT	CASSQEGDRIAGELFF
.	TRBV7-2	.	TRBJ1-2	TGTGCCAGCAGCTCCCAGCCGGACAGCGCAATCTATGGCTACACCTTC	CASSSQPDSAIYGYTF
.	TRBV7-9	.	TRBJ2-1	TGTGCCAGCAGCTTACCAGGACGTAGCTCCTACAATGAGCAGTTCTTC	CASSLPGRSSYNEQFF
.	TRBV19	few	TRBJ1-5	TGTGCCAGTAGTATAGGGGCCTCTCAGCCCCAGCATTTT	CASSIGASQPQHF
.	TRBV11-2	few	TRBJ1-6	TGTGCCAGCACCTTGGGGGGGTCGAATTCACCCCTCCACTTT	CASTLGGSNSPLHF
.	TRBV7-9	.	TRBJ1-6	TGTGCCAGCAGCAACTCAGGGGTAGGAAATTCACCCCTCCACTTT	CASSNSGVGNSPLHF
.	TRBV20-1	few	TRBJ1-2	TGCAGTGCCGATTCTCCTAACTATGGCTACACCTTC	CSADSPNYGYTF
.	TRBV6-5	.	TRBJ1-4	TGTGCCAGCAGTTACCTCGCCTCGTCTGAAAAACTGTTTTTT	CASSYLASSEKLFF
.	TRBV19	few	TRBJ2-1	TGTGCCAGTAGTGTAGGGATGGGTAATGAGCAGTTCTTC	CASSVGMGNEQFF
TRBD2	TRBV7-9	few	TRBJ2-3	TGTGCCAGCAGCTATGCCGGGACTAGCAGCACAGATACGCAGTATTTT	CASSYAGTSSTDTQYF
TRBD1	TRBV9	.	TRBJ1-1	TGTGCCAGCAGCGTAGCTCAGCAGGGGGTAAAGGGGAACACTGAAGCTTTCTTT	CASSVAQQGVKGNTEAFF
.	TRBV28	.	TRBJ2-2	TGTGCCGCTGCCAGCATGTCAGAGGTGTCGGTATTAACCGGGGAGCTGTTTTTT	CAAASMSEVSVLTGELFF
.	TRBV19	.	TRBJ2-1	TGTGCCAGTAGTATAGCGACAGCTTACAATGAGCAGTTCTTC	CASSIATAYNEQFF
.	TRBV29-1	.	TRBJ1-1	TGCAGCGCTCAAGCGAACACTGAAGCTTTCTTT	CSAQANTEAFF
.	TRBV6-2/TRBV6-3	few	TRBJ2-5	TGTGCCAGCGATTCAGGGGTACGGGAGACCCAGTACTTC	CASDSGVRETQYF
.	TRBV5-5	.	TRBJ2-1	TGTGCCAGCAGCTTCTACAAGAGCTCCTACAATGAGCAGTTCTTC	CASSFYKSSYNEQFF
.	TRBV19	few	TRBJ1-5	TGTGCCAGTAGTATGAGGGGATATAGCAATCAGCCCCAGCATTTT	CASSMRGYSNQPQHF
TRBD2	TRBV11-2	few	TRBJ2-5	TGTGCCAGCAGGGGCGGGGGGGCTGGGAAAGAGACCCAGTACTTC	CASRGGGAGKETQYF
TRBD2	TRBV27	.	TRBJ2-7	TGTGCCAGCAGCCCCGGCGGCGGGAGGGCTTCCTACGAGCAGTACTTC	CASSPGGGRASYEQYF
TRBD2	TRBV27	.	TRBJ2-1	TGTGCCAGCAGTGTGGCTAGCGGGAGTAATGAGCAGTTCTTC	CASSVASGSNEQFF
.	TRBV12-3/TRBV12-4	many	TRBJ2-2	TGTGCCAGCACGCTGAACACCGGGGAGCTGTTTTTT	CASTLNTGELFF
.	TRBV20-1	few	TRBJ1-5	TGCAGTGCTACCCAAGGGGGGCAGGGCAATCAGCCCCAGCATTTT	CSATQGGQGNQPQHF
.	TRBV7-8	.	TRBJ2-1	TGTGCCAGCAGCTTAGCACCAAATGAGCAGTTCTTC	CASSLAPNEQFF